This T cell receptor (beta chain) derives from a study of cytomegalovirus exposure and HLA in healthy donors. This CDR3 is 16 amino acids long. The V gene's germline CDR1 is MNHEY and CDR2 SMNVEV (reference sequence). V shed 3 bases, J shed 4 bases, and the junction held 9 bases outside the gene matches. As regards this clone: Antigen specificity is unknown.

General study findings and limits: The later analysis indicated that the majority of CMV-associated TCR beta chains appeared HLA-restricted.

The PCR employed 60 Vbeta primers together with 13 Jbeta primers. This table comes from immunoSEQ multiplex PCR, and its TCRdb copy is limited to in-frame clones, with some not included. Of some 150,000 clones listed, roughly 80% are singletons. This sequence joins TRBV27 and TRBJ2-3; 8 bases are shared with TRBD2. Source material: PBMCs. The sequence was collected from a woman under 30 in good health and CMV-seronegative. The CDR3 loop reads CASSFRAGDPADTQYF. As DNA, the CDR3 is TGTGCCAGCAGTTTCAGAGCGGGGGACCCCGCAGATACGCAGTATTTT.